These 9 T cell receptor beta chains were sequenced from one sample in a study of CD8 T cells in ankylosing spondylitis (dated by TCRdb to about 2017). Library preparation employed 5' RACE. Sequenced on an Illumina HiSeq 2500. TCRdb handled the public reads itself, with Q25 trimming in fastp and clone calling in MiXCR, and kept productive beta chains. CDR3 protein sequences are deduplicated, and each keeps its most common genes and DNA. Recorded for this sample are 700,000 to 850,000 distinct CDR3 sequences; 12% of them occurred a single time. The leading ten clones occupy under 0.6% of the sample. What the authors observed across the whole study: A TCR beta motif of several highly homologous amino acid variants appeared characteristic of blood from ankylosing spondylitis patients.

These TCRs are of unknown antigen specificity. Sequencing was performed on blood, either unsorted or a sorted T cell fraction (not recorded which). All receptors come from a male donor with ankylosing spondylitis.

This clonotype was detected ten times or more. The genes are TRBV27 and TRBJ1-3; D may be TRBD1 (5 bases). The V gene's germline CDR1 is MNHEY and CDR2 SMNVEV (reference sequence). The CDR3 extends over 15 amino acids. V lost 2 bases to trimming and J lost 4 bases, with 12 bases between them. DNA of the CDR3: TGTGCCAGCAGTTTAATGAGGGGCCGGGGAAACACCATATATTTT. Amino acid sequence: CASSLMRGRGNTIYF.

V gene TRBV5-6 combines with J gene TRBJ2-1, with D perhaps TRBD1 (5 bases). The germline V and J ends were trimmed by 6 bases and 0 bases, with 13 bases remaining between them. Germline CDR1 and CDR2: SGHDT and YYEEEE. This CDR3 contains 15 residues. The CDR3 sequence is CASIQAGSSYNEQFF. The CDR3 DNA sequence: TGTGCCAGCATCCAGGCAGGGTCCTCCTACAATGAGCAGTTCTTC.

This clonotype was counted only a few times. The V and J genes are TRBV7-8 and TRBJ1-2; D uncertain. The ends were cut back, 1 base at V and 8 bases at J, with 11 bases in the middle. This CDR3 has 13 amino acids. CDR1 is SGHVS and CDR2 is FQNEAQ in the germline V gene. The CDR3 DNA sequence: TGTGCCAGCAGCTTAGTAGACCTTCGGGGCTACACCTTC. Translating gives CASSLVDLRGYTF.

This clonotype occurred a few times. This chain's CDR3 is CATSPRVGTEAFF. The CDR3 coding sequence is TGTGCCACCAGTCCCAGGGTGGGCACTGAAGCTTTCTTT. This chain uses TRBV15 with TRBJ1-1, with D tentatively TRBD1 (5 bases). From germline, CDR1 is LNHNV and CDR2 YYDKDF (reference sequence). This CDR3 spans 13 amino acids. Trimming cost V 6 bases and J 4 bases, with 12 bases left between them.

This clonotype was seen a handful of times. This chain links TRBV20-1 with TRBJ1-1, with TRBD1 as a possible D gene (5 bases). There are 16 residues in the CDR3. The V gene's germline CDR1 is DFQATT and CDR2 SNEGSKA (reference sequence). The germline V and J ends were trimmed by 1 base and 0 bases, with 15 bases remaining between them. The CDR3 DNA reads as TGCAGTGCTAGAGTTCCGGGACGTAACATGAACACTGAAGCTTTCTTT. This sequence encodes CSARVPGRNMNTEAFF.

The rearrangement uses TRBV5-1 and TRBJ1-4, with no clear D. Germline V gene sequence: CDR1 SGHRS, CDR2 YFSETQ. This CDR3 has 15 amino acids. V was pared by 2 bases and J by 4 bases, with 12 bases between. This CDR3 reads CASSLPDGFNEKLFF. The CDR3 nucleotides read TGCGCCAGCAGCTTACCGGACGGATTTAATGAAAAACTGTTTTTT. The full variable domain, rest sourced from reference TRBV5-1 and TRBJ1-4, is KAGVTQTPRYLIKTRGQQVTLSCSPISGHRSVSWYQQTPGQGLQFLFEYFSETQRNKGNFPGRFSGRQFSNSRSEMNVSTLELGDSALYLCASSLPDGFNEKLFFGSGTQLSVL.

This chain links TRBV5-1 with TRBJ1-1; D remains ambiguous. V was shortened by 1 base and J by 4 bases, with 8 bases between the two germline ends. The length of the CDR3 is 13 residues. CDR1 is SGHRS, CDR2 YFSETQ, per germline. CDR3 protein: CASSLPSGTEAFF. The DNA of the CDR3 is TGCGCCAGCAGCTTGCCCTCAGGCACTGAAGCTTTCTTT.

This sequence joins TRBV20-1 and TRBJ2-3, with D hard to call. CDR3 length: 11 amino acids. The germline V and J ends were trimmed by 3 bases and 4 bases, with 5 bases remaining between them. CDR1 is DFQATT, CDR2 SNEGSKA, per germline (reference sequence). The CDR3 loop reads CSASVSDTQYF. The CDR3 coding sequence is TGCAGTGCTAGTGTCTCAGATACGCAGTATTTT.

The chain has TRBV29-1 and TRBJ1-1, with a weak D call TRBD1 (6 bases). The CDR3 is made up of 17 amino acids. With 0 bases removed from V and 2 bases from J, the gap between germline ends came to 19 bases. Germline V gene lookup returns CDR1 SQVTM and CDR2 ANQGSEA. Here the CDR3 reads CSVEDLGAWFDNTEAFF. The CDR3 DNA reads TGCAGCGTTGAAGATCTGGGGGCATGGTTTGATAACACTGAAGCTTTCTTT.